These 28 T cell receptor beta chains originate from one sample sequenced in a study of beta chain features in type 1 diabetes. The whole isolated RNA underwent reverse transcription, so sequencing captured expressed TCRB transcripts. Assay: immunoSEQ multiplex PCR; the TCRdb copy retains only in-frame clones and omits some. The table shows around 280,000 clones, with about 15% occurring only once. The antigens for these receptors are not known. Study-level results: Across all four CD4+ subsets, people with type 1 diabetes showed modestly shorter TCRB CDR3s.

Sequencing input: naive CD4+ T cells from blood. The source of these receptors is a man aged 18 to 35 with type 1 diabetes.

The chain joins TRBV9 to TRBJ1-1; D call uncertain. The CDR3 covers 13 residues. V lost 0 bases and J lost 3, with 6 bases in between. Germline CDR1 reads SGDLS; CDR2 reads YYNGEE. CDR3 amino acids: CASSVESYTEAFF. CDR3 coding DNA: TGTGCCAGCAGCGTAGAGAGTTACACTGAAGCTTTCTTT.

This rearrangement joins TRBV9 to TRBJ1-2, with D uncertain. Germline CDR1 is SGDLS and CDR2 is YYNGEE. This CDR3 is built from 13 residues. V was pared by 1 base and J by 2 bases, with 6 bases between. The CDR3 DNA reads TGTGCCAGCAGCGTAACCGGGAACTATGGCTACACCTTC. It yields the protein CASSVTGNYGYTF.

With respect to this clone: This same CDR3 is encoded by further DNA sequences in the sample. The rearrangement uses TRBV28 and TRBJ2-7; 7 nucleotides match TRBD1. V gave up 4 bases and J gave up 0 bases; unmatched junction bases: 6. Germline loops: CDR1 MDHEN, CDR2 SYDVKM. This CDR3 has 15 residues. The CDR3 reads CASSSSGTDSYEQYF. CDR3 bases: TGTGCCAGCAGTTCCTCCGGGACAGACTCCTACGAGCAGTACTTC.

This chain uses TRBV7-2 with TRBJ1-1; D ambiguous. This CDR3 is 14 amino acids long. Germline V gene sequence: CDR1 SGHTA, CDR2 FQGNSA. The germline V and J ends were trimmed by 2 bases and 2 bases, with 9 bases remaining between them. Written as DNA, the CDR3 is TGTGCCAGCAGCTTACCGGGATTCAACACTGAAGCTTTCTTT. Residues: CASSLPGFNTEAFF.

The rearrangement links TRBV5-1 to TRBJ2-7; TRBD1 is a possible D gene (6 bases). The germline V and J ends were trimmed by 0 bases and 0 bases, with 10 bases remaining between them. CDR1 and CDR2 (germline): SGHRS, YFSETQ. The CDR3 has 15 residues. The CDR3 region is CASSLDRALSYEQYF. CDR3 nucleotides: TGCGCCAGCAGCTTGGACAGGGCCCTCTCCTACGAGCAGTACTTC.

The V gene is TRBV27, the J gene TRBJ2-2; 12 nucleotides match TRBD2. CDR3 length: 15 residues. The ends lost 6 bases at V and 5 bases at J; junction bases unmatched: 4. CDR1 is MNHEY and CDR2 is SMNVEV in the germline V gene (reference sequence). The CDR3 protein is CASRILAGGTGELFF. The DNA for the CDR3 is TGTGCCAGCAGGATTCTAGCGGGAGGGACCGGGGAGCTGTTTTTT.

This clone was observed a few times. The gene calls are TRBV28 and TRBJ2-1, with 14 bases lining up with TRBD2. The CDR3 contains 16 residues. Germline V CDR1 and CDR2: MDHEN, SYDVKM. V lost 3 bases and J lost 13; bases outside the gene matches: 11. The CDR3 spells CASSFAGTSGGRGQFF. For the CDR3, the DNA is TGTGCCAGCAGTTTCGCCGGGACTAGCGGGGGTCGGGGTCAGTTCTTC.

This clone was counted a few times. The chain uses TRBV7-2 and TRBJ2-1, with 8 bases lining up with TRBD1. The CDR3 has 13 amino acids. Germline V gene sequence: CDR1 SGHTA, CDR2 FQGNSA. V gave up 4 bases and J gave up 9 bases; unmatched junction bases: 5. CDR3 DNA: TGTGCCAGCAGCTGGGGGACAGGCCCTGAGCAGTTCTTC. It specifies CASSWGTGPEQFF. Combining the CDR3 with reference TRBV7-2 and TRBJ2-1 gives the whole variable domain GAGVSQSPSNKVTEKGKDVELRCDPISGHTALYWYRQSLGQGLEFLIYFQGNSAPDKSGLPSDRFSAERTGGSVSTLTIQRTQQEDSAVYLCASSWGTGPEQFFGPGTRLTVL.

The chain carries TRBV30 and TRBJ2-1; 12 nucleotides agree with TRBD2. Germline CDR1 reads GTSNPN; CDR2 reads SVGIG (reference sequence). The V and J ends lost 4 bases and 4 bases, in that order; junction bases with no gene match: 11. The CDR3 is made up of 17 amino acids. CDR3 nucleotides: TGTGCCTGGACTCAGAGACTAGCGGGGGCCCGATACAATGAGCAGTTCTTC. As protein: CAWTQRLAGARYNEQFF.

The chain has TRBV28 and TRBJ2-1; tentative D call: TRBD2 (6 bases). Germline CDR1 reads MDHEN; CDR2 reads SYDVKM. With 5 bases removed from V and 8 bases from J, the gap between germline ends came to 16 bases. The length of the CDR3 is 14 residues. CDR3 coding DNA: TGTGCCAGCAGTCCTGGCGGGGTGAGGGATGAGCAGTTCTTC. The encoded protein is CASSPGGVRDEQFF.

The CDR3 DNA reads as TGTGCCAGCTTCACGAAGCACGAGCAGTACTTC. Translation: CASFTKHEQYF. The gene calls are TRBV28 and TRBJ2-7; D gene ambiguous. Germline-derived CDR1 and CDR2 are MDHEN and SYDVKM. This CDR3 comprises 11 residues. Trimming pared 8 bases from V and 5 bases from J, leaving 10 bases between. The whole variable domain, filled in from reference TRBV28 and TRBJ2-7, reads DVKVTQSSRYLVKRTGEKVFLECVQDMDHENMFWYRQDPGLGLRLIYFSYDVKMKEKGDIPEGYSVSREKKERFSLILESASTNQTSMYLCASFTKHEQYFGPGTRLTVT.

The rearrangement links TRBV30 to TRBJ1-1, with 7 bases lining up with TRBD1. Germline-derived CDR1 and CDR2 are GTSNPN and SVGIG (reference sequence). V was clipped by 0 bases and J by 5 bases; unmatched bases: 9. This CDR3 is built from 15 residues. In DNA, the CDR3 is TGTGCCTGGAGTGTCCCCACCAGGGGGTTAACTGAAGCTTTCTTT. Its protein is CAWSVPTRGLTEAFF.

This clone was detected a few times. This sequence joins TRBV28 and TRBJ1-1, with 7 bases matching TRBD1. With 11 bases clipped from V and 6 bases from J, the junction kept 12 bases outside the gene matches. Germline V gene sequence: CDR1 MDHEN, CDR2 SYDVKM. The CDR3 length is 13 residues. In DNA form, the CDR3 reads TGTGCCTGCACAGGGGCATATGTGGCTGAAGCTTTCTTT. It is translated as CACTGAYVAEAFF.

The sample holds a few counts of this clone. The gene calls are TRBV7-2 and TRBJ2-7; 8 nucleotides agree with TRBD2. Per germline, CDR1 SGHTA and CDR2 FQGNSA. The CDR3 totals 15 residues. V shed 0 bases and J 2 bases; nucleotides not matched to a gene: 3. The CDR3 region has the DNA TGTGCCAGCAGCTTAGCTAGCGGGGCTGCCTACGAGCAGTACTTC. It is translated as CASSLASGAAYEQYF.

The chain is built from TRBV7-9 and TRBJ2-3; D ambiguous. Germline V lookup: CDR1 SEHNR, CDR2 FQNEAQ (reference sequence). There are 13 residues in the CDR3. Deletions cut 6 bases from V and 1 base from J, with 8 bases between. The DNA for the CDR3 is TGTGCCAGCAGGAGTTCCGGCACAGATACGCAGTATTTT. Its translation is CASRSSGTDTQYF.

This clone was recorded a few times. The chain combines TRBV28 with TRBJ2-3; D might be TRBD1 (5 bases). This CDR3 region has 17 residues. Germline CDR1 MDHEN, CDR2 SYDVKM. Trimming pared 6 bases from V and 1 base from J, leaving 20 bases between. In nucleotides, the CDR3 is TGTGCCAGCAGGGGGCGTTTAGCATCTCCTGGCACAGATACGCAGTATTTT. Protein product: CASRGRLASPGTDTQYF.

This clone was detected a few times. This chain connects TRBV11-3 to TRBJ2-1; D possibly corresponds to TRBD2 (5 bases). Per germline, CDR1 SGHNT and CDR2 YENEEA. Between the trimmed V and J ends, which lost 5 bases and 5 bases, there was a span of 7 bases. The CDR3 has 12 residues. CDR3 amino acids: CASSRGHNEQFF. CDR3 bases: TGTGCCAGCAGCCGCGGGCACAATGAGCAGTTCTTC. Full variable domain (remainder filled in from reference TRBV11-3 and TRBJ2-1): EAGVVQSPRYKIIEKKQPVAFWCNPISGHNTLYWYLQNLGQGPELLIRYENEEAVDDSQLPKDRFSAERLKGVDSTLKIQPAELGDSAVYLCASSRGHNEQFFGPGTRLTVL.

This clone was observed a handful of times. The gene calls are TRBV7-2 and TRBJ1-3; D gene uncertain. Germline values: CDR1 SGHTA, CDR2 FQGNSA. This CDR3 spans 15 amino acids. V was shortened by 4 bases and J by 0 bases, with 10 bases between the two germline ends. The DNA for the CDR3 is TGTGCCAGCAGCTCACGGAGGACCTCTGGAAACACCATATATTTT. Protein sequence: CASSSRRTSGNTIYF.

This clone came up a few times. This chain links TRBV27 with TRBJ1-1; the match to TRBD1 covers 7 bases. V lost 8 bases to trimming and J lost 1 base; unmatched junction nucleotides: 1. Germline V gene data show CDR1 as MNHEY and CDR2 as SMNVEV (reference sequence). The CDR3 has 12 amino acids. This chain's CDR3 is CASGDRNTEAFF. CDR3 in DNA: TGTGCCAGCGGGGACAGGAACACTGAAGCTTTCTTT.

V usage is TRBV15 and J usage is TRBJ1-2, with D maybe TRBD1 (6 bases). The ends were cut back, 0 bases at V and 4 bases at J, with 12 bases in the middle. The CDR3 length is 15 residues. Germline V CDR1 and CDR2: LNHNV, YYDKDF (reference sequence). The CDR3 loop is CATSREAGAAYGYTF. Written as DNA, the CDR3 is TGTGCCACCAGCAGAGAGGCAGGGGCGGCCTATGGCTACACCTTC.

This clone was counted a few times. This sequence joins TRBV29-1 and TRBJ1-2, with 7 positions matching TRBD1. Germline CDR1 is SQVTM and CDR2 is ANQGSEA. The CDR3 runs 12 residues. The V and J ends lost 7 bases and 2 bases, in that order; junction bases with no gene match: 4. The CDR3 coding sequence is TGCAGCGCCTTGGACAGGAACTATGGCTACACCTTC. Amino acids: CSALDRNYGYTF.

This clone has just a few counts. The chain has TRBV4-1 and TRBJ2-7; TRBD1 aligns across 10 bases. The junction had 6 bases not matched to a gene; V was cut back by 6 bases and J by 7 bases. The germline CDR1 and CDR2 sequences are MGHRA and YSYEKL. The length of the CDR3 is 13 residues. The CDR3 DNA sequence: TGCGCCAGCAGGGGGACAGGGGCCGGGGAGCAGTACTTC. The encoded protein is CASRGTGAGEQYF.

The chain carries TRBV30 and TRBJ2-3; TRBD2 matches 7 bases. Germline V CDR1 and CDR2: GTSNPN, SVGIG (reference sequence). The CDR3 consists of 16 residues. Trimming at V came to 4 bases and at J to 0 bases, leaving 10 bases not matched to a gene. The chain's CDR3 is CAWTRGGVHSTDTQYF. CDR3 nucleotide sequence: TGTGCCTGGACAAGGGGAGGGGTGCATAGCACAGATACGCAGTATTTT.

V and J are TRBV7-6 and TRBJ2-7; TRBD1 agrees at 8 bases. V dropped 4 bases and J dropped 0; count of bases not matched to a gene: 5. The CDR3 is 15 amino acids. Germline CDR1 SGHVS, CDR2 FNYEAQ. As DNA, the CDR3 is TGTGCCAGCAGCTCCCCCACAGGGGGCTCCTACGAGCAGTACTTC. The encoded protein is CASSSPTGGSYEQYF.

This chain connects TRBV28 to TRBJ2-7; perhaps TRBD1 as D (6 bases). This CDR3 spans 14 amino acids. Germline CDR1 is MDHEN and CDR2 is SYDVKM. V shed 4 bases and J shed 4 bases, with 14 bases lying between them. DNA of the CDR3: TGTGCCAGCAGTTCCCGACAGGTCGGGTACGAGCAGTACTTC. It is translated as CASSSRQVGYEQYF.

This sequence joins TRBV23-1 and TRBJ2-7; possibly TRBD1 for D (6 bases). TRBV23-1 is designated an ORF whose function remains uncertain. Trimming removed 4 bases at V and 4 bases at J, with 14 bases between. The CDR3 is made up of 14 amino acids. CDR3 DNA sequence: TGCGCCAGCAGTCGGGGACACACAAGGTACGAGCAGTACTTC. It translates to CASSRGHTRYEQYF.

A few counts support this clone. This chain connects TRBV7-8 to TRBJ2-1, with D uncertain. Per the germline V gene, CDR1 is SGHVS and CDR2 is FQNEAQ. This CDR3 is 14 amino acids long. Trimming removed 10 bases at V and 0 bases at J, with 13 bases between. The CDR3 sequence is CATGLSSSYNEQFF. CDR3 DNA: TGTGCCACCGGTTTGAGTAGCTCCTACAATGAGCAGTTCTTC.

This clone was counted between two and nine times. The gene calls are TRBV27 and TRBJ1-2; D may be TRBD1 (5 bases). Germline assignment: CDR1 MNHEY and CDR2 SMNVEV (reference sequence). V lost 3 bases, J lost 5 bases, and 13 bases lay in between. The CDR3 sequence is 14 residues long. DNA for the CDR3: TGTGCCAGCAGTTTCCAACAGGATAATTATGGCTACACCTTC. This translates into CASSFQQDNYGYTF.